This T cell receptor (beta chain) emerged from a study of T cells expressing NK-cell markers. TCRdb re-called the 5' RACE reads; one entry per CDR3 protein, DNA not given. The sample is made up of roughly 280,000 distinct CDR3 sequences, and the top ten hold about 0.4% of it. The germline V gene encodes CDR1 MDHEN and CDR2 SYDVKM. CDR3 length equals 17 residues. Input material: blood T cells: a sorted CD56 or NKG2C T cell subset, CD4+ or CD8+ T cells, or bulk PBMC T cells (not recorded which). This clonotype was obtained from a man younger than 35 in good health. V gene TRBV28 combines with J gene TRBJ2-1; TCRdb designates TRBD2, a call that cannot be tested without DNA. The CDR3 region is CASSHLGTSGRINEQFF. Based on the CDR3 plus reference TRBV28 and TRBJ2-1, the full variable domain is DVKVTQSSRYLVKRTGEKVFLECVQDMDHENMFWYRQDPGLGLRLIYFSYDVKMKEKGDIPEGYSVSREKKERFSLILESASTNQTSMYLCASSHLGTSGRINEQFFGPGTRLTVL.